Below, 7 T cell receptor beta chains from the same sample are listed, as sequenced in a study of EBV T-cell therapy then PD-1 blockade in nasopharyngeal carcinoma. Time point given: 266 days after commencement of treatment, after nivolumab therapy. Treatment reported: AdE1-LMPpoly-expanded autologous EBV-specific T-cell therapy followed by anti-PD-1 nivolumab. TCRdb keeps only in-frame clones here, not all; method: immunoSEQ multiplex PCR. The repertoire has over 20,000 clones, 84% of them found once; the top ten carry approximately 31%. These TCRs' antigens remain unknown. The sample here was CD8+ T cells from blood, taken between days 200 and 300 from a patient whose treatment included autologous EBV-specific T cells and nivolumab. The receptors here all came from a man aged 35-49 years with nasopharyngeal carcinoma.

V is TRBV6-4 and J is TRBJ2-6; no reliable D call. The CDR3 length is 15 residues. The V gene's germline CDR1 is MRHNA and CDR2 SNTAGT. Deletions cut 6 bases from V and 0 bases from J, with 9 bases between. The CDR3 DNA reads as TGTGCCAGCAGCCCAGAAGACTCTGGGGCCAACGTCCTGACTTTC. Translation: CASSPEDSGANVLTF.

In regard to this clone: The sample holds other DNA sequences that translate to the same CDR3. The V call is TRBV6-2 or TRBV6-3, the J call TRBJ2-2; 8 bases fit TRBD1. There are 14 residues in the CDR3. With V trimmed by 4 bases and J by 3 bases, 1 base remained unmatched. Germline V lookup: CDR1 MNHEY, CDR2 SVGEGT. The CDR3 spells CASSSGGDTGELFF. The CDR3 DNA sequence: TGTGCCAGCAGTTCAGGGGGCGACACCGGGGAGCTGTTTTTT.

This clone has just a few counts. The V and J genes are TRBV4-3 and TRBJ2-3; 12 bases match TRBD2. CDR1 and CDR2 from the germline V gene are LGHNA and YSLEER. CDR3 length equals 16 residues. After removal of 0 bases from V and 4 bases from J, the junction contained 2 bases not matched to a gene. CDR3 loop: CASSQDLAGGPDTQYF. For the CDR3, the DNA is TGCGCCAGCAGCCAAGATCTAGCGGGGGGGCCAGATACGCAGTATTTT.

The CDR3 sequence is CATSRYRNPYEQYF. The CDR3 DNA reads TGTGCCACCAGCAGATATCGGAACCCCTACGAGCAGTACTTC. V and J are TRBV15 and TRBJ2-7; the D is unclear. This CDR3 contains 14 residues. V lost 2 bases to trimming and J lost 2 bases, with 10 bases between them. The germline V gene has CDR1 LNHNV and CDR2 YYDKDF (reference sequence).

The chain is built from TRBV4-1 and TRBJ2-7, with TRBD1 matching over 8 bases. Losses at the gene ends were 3 bases for V and 4 bases for J; bases not matched to a gene: 5. Germline V gene sequence: CDR1 MGHRA, CDR2 YSYEKL. CDR3 size: 14 residues. CDR3 sequence reads: CASSQRQGWYEQYF. Written as DNA, the CDR3 is TGCGCCAGCAGCCAGAGACAGGGGTGGTACGAGCAGTACTTC.

V gene TRBV12-3 or TRBV12-4 combines with J gene TRBJ2-1; no reliable D call. CDR3 length: 12 amino acids. Trimming pared 5 bases from V and 8 bases from J, leaving 10 bases between. The CDR3 reads CASSQGWDEQFF. As DNA, the CDR3 is TGTGCCAGCAGTCAAGGGTGGGATGAGCAGTTCTTC.

V gene TRBV6-5 combines with J gene TRBJ2-6; D is perhaps TRBD1 (6 bases). V lost 7 bases and J 0 bases, leaving 10 bases between the germline ends. Germline V gene sequence: CDR1 MNHEY, CDR2 SVGAGI. The CDR3 consists of 15 residues. CDR3 in DNA: TGTGCCAGCACGGACAGCAGCTCTGGGGCCAACGTCCTGACTTTC. This encodes CASTDSSSGANVLTF.